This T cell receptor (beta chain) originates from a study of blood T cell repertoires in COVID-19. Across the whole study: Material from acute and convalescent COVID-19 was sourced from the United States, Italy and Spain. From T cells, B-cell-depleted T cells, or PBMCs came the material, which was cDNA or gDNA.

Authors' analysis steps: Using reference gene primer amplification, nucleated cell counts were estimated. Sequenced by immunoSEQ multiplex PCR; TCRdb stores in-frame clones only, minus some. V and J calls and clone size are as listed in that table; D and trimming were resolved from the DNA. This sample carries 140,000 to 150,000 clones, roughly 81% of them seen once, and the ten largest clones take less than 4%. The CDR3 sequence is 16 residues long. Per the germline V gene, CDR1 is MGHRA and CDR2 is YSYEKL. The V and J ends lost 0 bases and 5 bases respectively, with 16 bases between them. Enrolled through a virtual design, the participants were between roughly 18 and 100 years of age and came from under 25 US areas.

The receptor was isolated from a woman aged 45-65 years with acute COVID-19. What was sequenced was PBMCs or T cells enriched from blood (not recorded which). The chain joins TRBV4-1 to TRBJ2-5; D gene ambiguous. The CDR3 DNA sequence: TGCGCCAGCAGCCAAGATCCTAGTAAGCGTAGGGAGACCCAGTACTTC. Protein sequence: CASSQDPSKRRETQYF.